Each of the 28 T cell receptor beta chains below was sequenced from the same sample in a study of T-cell reconstitution after alpha-beta-depleted transplantation in children. As it was prepared, the TCRbeta library received unique molecular identifiers. TCRdb itself ran the PCR reads through MiXCR, one entry per CDR3 protein. The sample yields about 690,000 distinct CDR3 sequences, 16% seen once. Specimen: PBMCs from the stem cell graft donor, collected from the stem cell graft. These receptors all stem from a human donor who donated a stem cell graft to a child with acute myeloid leukemia.

This clonotype was counted ten times or more. This chain links TRBV7-2 with TRBJ2-5, with D perhaps TRBD1 (8 bases). Trimming stripped 6 bases from V and 4 bases from J, with 24 bases between. Germline CDR1 reads SGHTA; CDR2 reads FQGNSA. CDR3 size: 17 residues. The CDR3 reads CASSEQGGVLGRETQYF. In DNA, the CDR3 is TGTGCCAGCAGTGAACAGGGGGGGGTCCTGGGCAGAGAGACCCAGTACTTC.

The chain combines TRBV15 with TRBJ2-3; D is uncertain. This CDR3 is built from 18 residues. Trimming cost V 0 bases and J 2 bases, with 18 bases left between them. CDR1 is LNHNV, CDR2 YYDKDF, per germline (reference sequence). CDR3 loop: CATSRDLENRRDTDTQYF. DNA of the CDR3: TGTGCCACCAGCAGAGATCTAGAGAACAGACGAGACACAGATACGCAGTATTTT. Based on the CDR3 plus reference TRBV15 and TRBJ2-3, the full variable domain is DAMVIQNPRYQVTQFGKPVTLSCSQTLNHNVMYWYQQKSSQAPKLLFHYYDKDFNNEADTPDNFQSRRPNTSFCFLDIRSPGLGDTAMYLCATSRDLENRRDTDTQYFGPGTRLTVL.

The chain couples TRBV4-3 to TRBJ1-2; the D gene is possibly TRBD1 (5 bases). Trimming took 0 bases from V and 13 from J, leaving 15 bases between them. Germline CDR1 reads LGHNA; CDR2 reads YSLEER. The CDR3 is made up of 13 amino acids. This CDR3 reads CASSQDIAGDPTF. CDR3 in DNA: TGCGCCAGCAGCCAAGATATCGCGGGGGATCCCACCTTC.

Note on this clonotype: This sequence may be a read error, since a much larger clone differs from it by one base. The chain couples TRBV20-1 to TRBJ2-3; 11 bases agree with TRBD2. The CDR3 covers 15 residues. V lost 4 bases and J lost 3; bases outside the gene matches: 6. CDR1 and CDR2 (germline): DFQATT, SNEGSKA (reference sequence). CDR3 sequence: CSAIRLAGHTDTQYF. CDR3 DNA sequence: TGCAGTGCTATAAGACTAGCGGGGCATACAGATACGCAGTATTTT.

This clonotype was observed many times. The genes are TRBV20-1 and TRBJ2-5, with a tentative D call TRBD2 (6 bases). The germline V gene has CDR1 DFQATT and CDR2 SNEGSKA (reference sequence). Trimming took 7 bases from V and 4 from J, leaving 10 bases between them. The CDR3 loop spans 11 amino acids. CDR3 bases: TGCAGTGTCGGGGGAGGAGAGACCCAGTACTTC. Protein sequence: CSVGGGETQYF.

The chain employs TRBV11-2 and TRBJ1-6, with D unclear. Germline CDR1 is SGHAT and CDR2 is FQNNGV. Between the trimmed V and J ends, which lost 4 bases and 2 bases, there was a span of 21 bases. This CDR3 spans 19 amino acids. The CDR3 DNA follows: TGTGCCAGCAGCTCCGGGTCTCTACTCGACTTAACCTATAATTCACCCCTCCACTTT. Encoded protein: CASSSGSLLDLTYNSPLHF. The complete variable domain, with remaining parts taken from reference TRBV11-2 and TRBJ1-6, reads EAGVAQSPRYKIIEKRQSVAFWCNPISGHATLYWYQQILGQGPKLLIQFQNNGVVDDSQLPKDRFSAERLKGVDSTLKIQPAKLEDSAVYLCASSSGSLLDLTYNSPLHFGNGTRLTVT.

The CDR3 spells CATNKGEGFTEAFF. CDR3 sequence (DNA): TGTGCCACCAACAAGGGCGAGGGTTTCACTGAAGCTTTCTTT. This chain joins TRBV24-1 and TRBJ1-1; D unclear. Trimming cost V 8 bases and J 4 bases, with 16 bases left between them. The V gene's germline CDR1 is KGHDR and CDR2 SFDVKD. This CDR3 spans 14 amino acids.

The V and J genes are TRBV9 and TRBJ1-3, with 8 bases matching TRBD1. CDR3 length equals 17 residues. Trimming removed 3 bases from V and 0 bases from J; junction bases left unmatched: 8. Germline V gene lookup returns CDR1 SGDLS and CDR2 YYNGEE. The CDR3 bases are TGTGCCAGCAGCGGATTACAGGGGGTTCTCTCTGGAAACACCATATATTTT. It is translated as CASSGLQGVLSGNTIYF.

In this sample, this clonotype turned up many times. The chain uses TRBV4-2 and TRBJ2-2, with TRBD1 identical over 10 bases. V shed 4 bases and J 3 bases; nucleotides not matched to a gene: 8. The CDR3 extends over 17 amino acids. CDR1 and CDR2 from the germline V gene are LGHNA and YNFKEQ. The CDR3 protein is CASSLTTGGRHTGELFF. In DNA, the CDR3 is TGTGCCAGCAGCCTTACGACAGGGGGCAGACACACCGGGGAGCTGTTTTTT.

The sample holds many counts of this clonotype. The chain is built from TRBV10-3 and TRBJ2-7, with unresolved D. The CDR3 loop spans 14 amino acids. Germline V gives CDR1 ENHRY, CDR2 SYGVKD. V was shortened by 4 bases and J by 2 bases, with 12 bases between the two germline ends. The CDR3, as DNA: TGTGCCATCAGTGCACCCCACACTCCCTACGAGCAGTACGTC. Translation: CAISAPHTPYEQYV.

This clonotype appeared many times. The J gene is TRBJ1-1, the V gene TRBV4-3; D call uncertain. Germline CDR1 reads LGHNA; CDR2 reads YSLEER. This CDR3 comprises 13 residues. V was pared by 0 bases and J by 5 bases, with 7 bases between. This chain's CDR3 is CASSQERRTEAFF. Here the CDR3 DNA reads TGCGCCAGCAGCCAAGAGAGACGGACTGAAGCTTTCTTT.

The V call is TRBV29-1, the J call TRBJ2-5, with D perhaps TRBD2 (5 bases). The CDR3 totals 14 residues. Trimming pared 4 bases from V and 0 bases from J, leaving 12 bases between. Per germline, CDR1 SQVTM and CDR2 ANQGSEA. This CDR3 is CSVGKGEYQETQYF. The CDR3 DNA reads as TGCAGCGTTGGGAAGGGAGAGTACCAAGAGACCCAGTACTTC.

This clonotype was seen at least ten times. This sequence joins TRBV12-3 or TRBV12-4 and TRBJ2-1; TRBD2 aligns across 12 bases. After removal of 6 bases from V and 0 bases from J, the junction contained 6 bases not matched to a gene. The length of the CDR3 is 17 residues. In DNA form, the CDR3 reads TGTGCCAGCAGCCTCCTAGCGGGGGGGAGCTCCTACAATGAGCAGTTCTTC. This encodes CASSLLAGGSSYNEQFF.

This clonotype was seen ten or more times. V and J are TRBV20-1 and TRBJ1-1, with D uncertain. The CDR3 length is 14 residues. Germline CDR1 is DFQATT and CDR2 is SNEGSKA (reference sequence). V was cut by 4 bases and J by 4 bases, with 16 bases left in between. CDR3 nucleotides: TGCAGTGCTACCACGTTAGGGATATCCACTGAAGCTTTCTTT. Its protein is CSATTLGISTEAFF.

The chain has TRBV12-3 or TRBV12-4 and TRBJ2-3, with 15 bases identical to TRBD2. Trimming at V came to 6 bases and at J to 2 bases, leaving 12 bases not matched to a gene. The CDR3 is made up of 19 amino acids. Here the CDR3 DNA reads TGTGCCAGCAGCCAGGGACTAGCGGGGGGTCTTACCCCCACAGATACGCAGTATTTT. It specifies CASSQGLAGGLTPTDTQYF.

The gene calls are TRBV7-2 and TRBJ1-1; D is possibly TRBD1 (5 bases). Germline values: CDR1 SGHTA, CDR2 FQGNSA. The V end was cut by 1 base, the J end by 5 bases, with 11 bases between. This CDR3 contains 14 residues. The CDR3 DNA is TGTGCCAGCAGCTTAGGGACACCTAAAACTGAAGCTTTCTTT. Its protein product is CASSLGTPKTEAFF. Drawing the rest from reference TRBV7-2 and TRBJ1-1, the complete variable domain is GAGVSQSPSNKVTEKGKDVELRCDPISGHTALYWYRQSLGQGLEFLIYFQGNSAPDKSGLPSDRFSAERTGGSVSTLTIQRTQQEDSAVYLCASSLGTPKTEAFFGQGTRLTVV.

This clonotype turned up a few times. The V call is TRBV6-1, the J call TRBJ1-6, with 9 nucleotides matching TRBD1. With V trimmed by 6 bases and J by 4 bases, 4 bases remained unmatched. Germline assignment: CDR1 MNHNS and CDR2 SASEGT. This CDR3 is 15 amino acids long. In DNA, the CDR3 is TGTGCCAGCAGACCGGACAGGGGATATAATTCACCCCTCCACTTT. This sequence encodes CASRPDRGYNSPLHF.

This clonotype occurred many times. V and J are TRBV6-5 and TRBJ2-7; TRBD1 aligns across 9 bases. This CDR3 contains 16 residues. V dropped 0 bases and J dropped 2; count of bases not matched to a gene: 5. Germline assignment: CDR1 MNHEY and CDR2 SVGAGI. The CDR3 nucleotides read TGTGCCAGCAGTTACTCCCGGACAGGGGAACCCTACGAGCAGTACGTC. It encodes CASSYSRTGEPYEQYV.

The V and J genes are TRBV5-4 and TRBJ2-7, with 7 bases lining up with TRBD1. CDR3 length: 15 amino acids. Germline V gene lookup returns CDR1 SGHNT and CDR2 YYREEE (reference sequence). V lost 4 bases and J lost 2; bases outside the gene matches: 9. The CDR3 coding sequence is TGTGCCAGCAGCCCGGACAGGCCTGGAACCTACGAGCAGTACTTC. Residues: CASSPDRPGTYEQYF.

This clonotype was observed a handful of times. V and J are TRBV5-8 and TRBJ2-5, with a tentative D call TRBD1 (7 bases). Trimming removed 3 bases from V and 1 base from J, with 16 bases in between. Germline CDR1 and CDR2: SGHTS and YDEGEE. CDR3 size: 16 residues. In DNA form, the CDR3 reads TGTGCCAGCAGCTGGGGGGCGACAGGGACCCAAGAGACCCAGTACTTC. Translating gives CASSWGATGTQETQYF.

The chain employs TRBV7-2 and TRBJ2-1; the D gene is possibly TRBD2 (6 bases). Trimming stripped 0 bases from V and 6 bases from J, with 9 bases between. The CDR3 extends over 14 amino acids. Germline-derived CDR1 and CDR2 are SGHTA and FQGNSA. CDR3 region: CASSLAGLSNEQFF. The CDR3 DNA reads TGTGCCAGCAGCTTAGCCGGACTAAGCAATGAGCAGTTCTTC. Full variable domain (rest looked up from reference TRBV7-2 and TRBJ2-1): GAGVSQSPSNKVTEKGKDVELRCDPISGHTALYWYRQSLGQGLEFLIYFQGNSAPDKSGLPSDRFSAERTGGSVSTLTIQRTQQEDSAVYLCASSLAGLSNEQFFGPGTRLTVL.

The chain carries TRBV20-1 and TRBJ2-7; D remains unclear. Germline V gene data show CDR1 as DFQATT and CDR2 as SNEGSKA (reference sequence). V lost 1 base, J lost 0 bases, and 7 bases lay in between. The CDR3 extends over 13 amino acids. CDR3 loop: CSARGLSSYEQYV. The CDR3 DNA follows: TGCAGTGCTAGAGGTTTGAGCTCCTACGAGCAGTACGTC.

The chain couples TRBV15 to TRBJ1-4, with TRBD1 matching over 7 bases. CDR3 length equals 15 residues. V shed 5 bases, J shed 13 bases, and the junction held 16 bases outside the gene matches. CDR1 and CDR2 from the germline V gene are LNHNV and YYDKDF (reference sequence). The CDR3 region has the DNA TGTGCCACCAGCCCGGGTGACAGGGAAAAAGTTCGACTGTTTTTT. Its protein product is CATSPGDREKVRLFF.

In regard to this clonotype: This may be a read error: a much more frequent sequence differs by one nucleotide. In DNA, the CDR3 is TGTGCCAGCAGCTTGGAGTGGGGGAACACTGAAGCTATCTTT. It specifies CASSLEWGNTEAIF. The V call is TRBV5-6, the J call TRBJ1-1; D perhaps matches TRBD1 (5 bases). CDR3 length: 14 amino acids. Germline V gives CDR1 SGHDT, CDR2 YYEEEE.

This clonotype has ten or more counts. V gene TRBV29-1 combines with J gene TRBJ1-1; D may be TRBD1 (5 bases). The CDR3 is 13 residues long. Between the trimmed V and J ends, which lost 5 bases and 4 bases, there was a span of 14 bases. Germline V gene lookup returns CDR1 SQVTM and CDR2 ANQGSEA. The CDR3 sequence: CSVSGLRSTEAFF. CDR3 coding DNA: TGCAGCGTTTCAGGGTTGAGAAGCACTGAAGCTTTCTTT.

This clonotype was seen repeatedly, ten times or more. V gene TRBV5-6 combines with J gene TRBJ2-3; possibly TRBD2 for D (6 bases). The germline gives CDR1 SGHDT, CDR2 YYEEEE. The length of the CDR3 is 16 residues. V lost 0 bases and J 5 bases, leaving 16 bases between the germline ends. CDR3 region: CASSLGLLAIQDTQYF. DNA for the CDR3: TGTGCCAGCAGCTTGGGGTTGCTAGCGATACAAGATACGCAGTATTTT.

This clonotype has ten or more counts. The CDR3 is CATSDPGTSYNEQFF. CDR3 bases: TGTGCCACCAGTGATCCTGGGACATCCTACAATGAGCAGTTCTTC. This chain joins TRBV24-1 and TRBJ2-1, with D possibly being TRBD1 (6 bases). This CDR3 has 15 residues. V was trimmed by 3 bases and J by 1 base, leaving 9 bases between them. From germline, CDR1 is KGHDR and CDR2 SFDVKD.

The chain is built from TRBV4-3 and TRBJ2-5; TRBD2 agrees at 8 bases. The CDR3 is made up of 18 amino acids. The V gene end was trimmed by 1 base and the J gene end by 1 base; junction bases not matched to a gene: 11. The V gene's germline CDR1 is LGHNA and CDR2 YSLEER. CDR3 DNA: TGCGCCAGCAGCCAAGGGACCAACCGCGGGGGGCTCCAAGAGACCCAGTACTTC. The encoded protein is CASSQGTNRGGLQETQYF.